Listed below are T cell receptor beta chains from one sample, sequenced in a study of blood T cell repertoires in COVID-19. Data came from immunoSEQ multiplex PCR; TCRdb stores just in-frame clones and leaves some out. The sample records over 45,000 clones, about 91% being singletons. The sequencing input was peripheral blood. These receptor sequences come from a woman aged 55-69 years with COVID-19, enrolled during active disease. Each CDR3 is given with its conserved first and last residue. Fields, in order: D gene, clone size, J gene, V gene, CDR3 DNA, CDR3 protein. A D gene is named only where the DNA matches it firmly. Rows may omit the clone size; those that give it use once, few, many or a size class.

d_gene: NA; abundance: NA; j_gene: TRBJ1-5; v_gene: TRBV6-2/TRBV6-3; CDR3nt: TGTGCCAGCAGTTACCTCAGGTTCCCTCAGCCCCAGCATTTT; CDR3aa: CASSYLRFPQPQHF
d_gene: NA; abundance: NA; j_gene: TRBJ1-5; v_gene: TRBV7-2; CDR3nt: TGTGCCAGCAGCTTACACGGGAGGGGGAGCAATCAGCCCCAGCATTTT; CDR3aa: CASSLHGRGSNQPQHF
d_gene: NA; abundance: NA; j_gene: TRBJ2-1; v_gene: TRBV4-3; CDR3nt: TGCGCCAGCAGCCAAAACCTAGGGGGAATGGGGCAGTTCTTC; CDR3aa: CASSQNLGGMGQFF
d_gene: TRBD1; abundance: NA; j_gene: TRBJ1-6; v_gene: TRBV18; CDR3nt: TGTGCCAGCTCACCATGGGATCAGACAGGGGCATATTCACCCCTCCACTTT; CDR3aa: CASSPWDQTGAYSPLHF
d_gene: NA; abundance: NA; j_gene: TRBJ2-2; v_gene: TRBV6-2/TRBV6-3; CDR3nt: TGTGCCAGCAGTTTTGGCGGGGTCAACACCGGGGAGCTGTTTTTT; CDR3aa: CASSFGGVNTGELFF
d_gene: NA; abundance: NA; j_gene: TRBJ1-2; v_gene: TRBV7-9; CDR3nt: TGTGCCAGCAGCTCCTCGGACTATGGCTACACCTTC; CDR3aa: CASSSSDYGYTF
d_gene: TRBD1; abundance: NA; j_gene: TRBJ1-4; v_gene: TRBV2; CDR3nt: TGTGCCAGCAGCCTCTCGGACAGGCCTAATGAAAAACTGTTTTTT; CDR3aa: CASSLSDRPNEKLFF
d_gene: TRBD1; abundance: NA; j_gene: TRBJ2-7; v_gene: TRBV5-1; CDR3nt: TGCGCCAGCAGCATGGCCGGGACAGATTCTTACGAGCAGTACTTC; CDR3aa: CASSMAGTDSYEQYF
d_gene: NA; abundance: NA; j_gene: TRBJ2-7; v_gene: TRBV18; CDR3nt: TGTGCCAGCTCACGTCCGCGACAGGGACTCTACGAGCAGTACTTC; CDR3aa: CASSRPRQGLYEQYF
d_gene: NA; abundance: NA; j_gene: TRBJ2-5; v_gene: TRBV21-1; CDR3nt: TGTGCCAGCAGCGAGCGGGACACTAAAGAACAAGAGACCCAGTACTTC; CDR3aa: CASSERDTKEQETQYF
d_gene: NA; abundance: NA; j_gene: TRBJ1-1; v_gene: TRBV27; CDR3nt: TGTGCCAGCAGTTTCACCACGAGCACTGAAGCTTTCTTT; CDR3aa: CASSFTTSTEAFF
d_gene: NA; abundance: NA; j_gene: TRBJ2-2; v_gene: TRBV5-1; CDR3nt: TGCGCCAGCAGCTTGAAACAGGGCGGCACCGGGGAGCTGTTTTTT; CDR3aa: CASSLKQGGTGELFF
d_gene: TRBD2; abundance: once; j_gene: TRBJ2-1; v_gene: TRBV19; CDR3nt: TGTGCCAGTAGGAGACTAGCGGGAGTCAATGAGCAGTTCTTC; CDR3aa: CASRRLAGVNEQFF
d_gene: NA; abundance: NA; j_gene: TRBJ1-6; v_gene: TRBV6-5; CDR3nt: TGTGCCAGCAGCCGAGGGAATTCACCCCTCCACTTT; CDR3aa: CASSRGNSPLHF
d_gene: TRBD1; abundance: NA; j_gene: TRBJ1-3; v_gene: TRBV29-1; CDR3nt: TGCAGCGCAGGGGAACAGGGGAACTCTGGAAACACCATATATTTT; CDR3aa: CSAGEQGNSGNTIYF
d_gene: NA; abundance: NA; j_gene: TRBJ2-3; v_gene: TRBV5-1; CDR3nt: TGCGCCAGCAGCTTCACGCCGACAATCACAGATACGCAGTATTTT; CDR3aa: CASSFTPTITDTQYF
d_gene: TRBD2; abundance: NA; j_gene: TRBJ2-7; v_gene: TRBV3-1/TRBV3-2; CDR3nt: TGTGCCAGCAGCCAAGAGACTAGCGGAGCCTACGAGCAGTACTTC; CDR3aa: CASSQETSGAYEQYF
d_gene: NA; abundance: once; j_gene: TRBJ2-1; v_gene: TRBV4-3; CDR3nt: TGCGCCAGCAGCCAAGGACTCTCAACTCGATACAATGAGCAGTTCTTC; CDR3aa: CASSQGLSTRYNEQFF
d_gene: NA; abundance: NA; j_gene: TRBJ1-1; v_gene: TRBV19; CDR3nt: TGTGCCAGTAGTATTTCAGGGAATACTGAAGCTTTCTTT; CDR3aa: CASSISGNTEAFF
d_gene: TRBD2; abundance: NA; j_gene: TRBJ2-3; v_gene: TRBV7-9; CDR3nt: TGTGCCAGCAGCCAGACTAGCGGGGGCTTAGGGGCAGATACGCAGTATTTT; CDR3aa: CASSQTSGGLGADTQYF
d_gene: NA; abundance: NA; j_gene: TRBJ2-7; v_gene: TRBV5-6; CDR3nt: TGTGCCAGCAGCTTGGGGAATTTCAGGTTTGCCTCCTACGAGCAGTACTTC; CDR3aa: CASSLGNFRFASYEQYF
d_gene: NA; abundance: NA; j_gene: TRBJ1-2; v_gene: TRBV10-3; CDR3nt: TGTGCCATCAGTGAGTGGTCAGGCCGTACTAACTATGGCTACACCTTC; CDR3aa: CAISEWSGRTNYGYTF
d_gene: TRBD1; abundance: NA; j_gene: TRBJ2-1; v_gene: TRBV7-2; CDR3nt: TGTGCCAGCAGCCCGCGGACAGGCGCATTGTACAATGAGCAGTTCTTC; CDR3aa: CASSPRTGALYNEQFF
d_gene: NA; abundance: NA; j_gene: TRBJ2-1; v_gene: TRBV27; CDR3nt: TGTGCCAGCAGTTTAGCGGGAACCCGCAATGAGCAGTTCTTC; CDR3aa: CASSLAGTRNEQFF
d_gene: NA; abundance: NA; j_gene: TRBJ1-5; v_gene: TRBV7-9; CDR3nt: TGTGCCAGCAGCTCGACAGGCCGCAATCAGCCCCAGCATTTT; CDR3aa: CASSSTGRNQPQHF
d_gene: TRBD1; abundance: NA; j_gene: TRBJ1-2; v_gene: TRBV7-9; CDR3nt: TGTGCCAGCAGCCTGTCGGGACAGGACTTTTATGGCTACACCTTC; CDR3aa: CASSLSGQDFYGYTF
d_gene: TRBD2; abundance: once; j_gene: TRBJ2-1; v_gene: TRBV28; CDR3nt: TGTGCCAGCAGTTCTAGCGGGGAGGCCTACAATGAGCAGTTCTTC; CDR3aa: CASSSSGEAYNEQFF
d_gene: NA; abundance: NA; j_gene: TRBJ1-1; v_gene: TRBV6-5; CDR3nt: TGTGCCAGCAGCCAGGGGTCGGACGCGGACACTGAAGCTTTCTTT; CDR3aa: CASSQGSDADTEAFF
d_gene: NA; abundance: NA; j_gene: TRBJ2-3; v_gene: TRBV10-2; CDR3nt: TGCGCCAGCAGTCAACTCCGAATCGGGACAGATACGCAGTATTTT; CDR3aa: CASSQLRIGTDTQYF
d_gene: NA; abundance: NA; j_gene: TRBJ2-7; v_gene: TRBV6-2/TRBV6-3; CDR3nt: TGTGCCAGCAGTTCCTCCGACGGGGGAGCTAACGAGCAGTACTTC; CDR3aa: CASSSSDGGANEQYF
d_gene: NA; abundance: NA; j_gene: TRBJ1-2; v_gene: TRBV11-2; CDR3nt: TGTGCCAGCAGCTTAGATCGACAATACTATGGCTACACCTTC; CDR3aa: CASSLDRQYYGYTF